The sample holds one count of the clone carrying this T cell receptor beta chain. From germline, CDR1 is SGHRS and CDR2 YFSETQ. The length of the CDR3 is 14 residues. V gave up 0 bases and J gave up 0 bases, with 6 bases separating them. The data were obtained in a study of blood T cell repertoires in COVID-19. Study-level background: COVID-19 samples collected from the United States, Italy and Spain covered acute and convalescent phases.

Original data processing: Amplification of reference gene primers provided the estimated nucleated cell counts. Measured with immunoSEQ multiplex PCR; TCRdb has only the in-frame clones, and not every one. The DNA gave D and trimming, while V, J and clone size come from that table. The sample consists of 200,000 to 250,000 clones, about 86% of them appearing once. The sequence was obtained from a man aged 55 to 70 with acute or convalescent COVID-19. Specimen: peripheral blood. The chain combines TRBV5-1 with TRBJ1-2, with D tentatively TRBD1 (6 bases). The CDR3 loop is CASSLEGANYGYTF. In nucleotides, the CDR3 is TGCGCCAGCAGCTTGGAGGGGGCTAACTATGGCTACACCTTC.